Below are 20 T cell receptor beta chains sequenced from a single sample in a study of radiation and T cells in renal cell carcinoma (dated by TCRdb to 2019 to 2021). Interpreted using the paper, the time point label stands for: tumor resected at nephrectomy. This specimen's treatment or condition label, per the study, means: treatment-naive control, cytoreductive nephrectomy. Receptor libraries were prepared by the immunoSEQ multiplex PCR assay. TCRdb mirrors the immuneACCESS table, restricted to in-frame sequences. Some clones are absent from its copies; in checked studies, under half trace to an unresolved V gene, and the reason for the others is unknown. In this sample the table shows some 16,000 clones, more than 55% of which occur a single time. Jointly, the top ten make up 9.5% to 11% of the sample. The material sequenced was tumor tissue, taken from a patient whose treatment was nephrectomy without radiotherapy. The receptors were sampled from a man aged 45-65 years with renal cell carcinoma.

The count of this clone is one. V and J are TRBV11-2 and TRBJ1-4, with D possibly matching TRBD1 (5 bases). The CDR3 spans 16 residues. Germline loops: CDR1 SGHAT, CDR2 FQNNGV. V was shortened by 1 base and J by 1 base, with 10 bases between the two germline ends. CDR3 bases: TGTGCCAGCAGCTTAGGGAGGGGACTAACTAATGAAAAACTGTTTTTT. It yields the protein CASSLGRGLTNEKLFF.

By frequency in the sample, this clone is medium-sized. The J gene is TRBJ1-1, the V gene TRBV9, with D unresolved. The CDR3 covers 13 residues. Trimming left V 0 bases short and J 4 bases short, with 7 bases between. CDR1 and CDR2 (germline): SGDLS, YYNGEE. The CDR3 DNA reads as TGTGCCAGCAGCGTAGGGATCAGCACTGAAGCTTTCTTT. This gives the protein CASSVGISTEAFF.

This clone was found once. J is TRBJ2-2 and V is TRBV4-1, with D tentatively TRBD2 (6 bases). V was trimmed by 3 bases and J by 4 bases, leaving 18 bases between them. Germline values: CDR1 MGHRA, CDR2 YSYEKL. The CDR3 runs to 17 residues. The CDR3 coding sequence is TGCGCCAGCAGCCATCCCCTGGGCGGGATCGGCACCGGGGAGCTGTTTTTT. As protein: CASSHPLGGIGTGELFF.

For the CDR3, the DNA is TGTGCCAGCAGCTTAGGGACAGATGAGCAGTACTTC. It yields the protein CASSLGTDEQYF. V usage is TRBV7-8 and J usage is TRBJ2-7; possibly TRBD1 for D (6 bases). V was pared by 1 base and J by 7 bases, with 8 bases between. Germline V gene data show CDR1 as SGHVS and CDR2 as FQNEAQ. The CDR3 is 12 amino acids. Drawing the rest from reference TRBV7-8 and TRBJ2-7, the complete variable domain is GAGVSQSPRYKVAKRGQDVALRCDPISGHVSLFWYQQALGQGPEFLTYFQNEAQLDKSGLPSDRFFAERPEGSVSTLKIQRTQQEDSAVYLCASSLGTDEQYFGPGTRLTVT.

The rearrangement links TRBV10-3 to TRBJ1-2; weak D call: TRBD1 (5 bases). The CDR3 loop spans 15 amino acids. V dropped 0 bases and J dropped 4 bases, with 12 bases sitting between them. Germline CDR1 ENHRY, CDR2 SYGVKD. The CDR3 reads CAISESLGHPYGYTF. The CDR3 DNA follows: TGTGCCATCAGTGAGTCCTTAGGACACCCCTATGGCTACACCTTC.

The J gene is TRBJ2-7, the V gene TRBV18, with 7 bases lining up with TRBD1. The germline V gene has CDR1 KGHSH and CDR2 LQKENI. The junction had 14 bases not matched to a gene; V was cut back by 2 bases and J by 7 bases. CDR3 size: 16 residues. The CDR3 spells CASSPIPWTGYGEQYF. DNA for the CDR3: TGTGCCAGCTCACCAATACCCTGGACAGGTTATGGGGAGCAGTACTTC. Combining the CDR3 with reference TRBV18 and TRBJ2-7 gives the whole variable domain NAGVMQNPRHLVRRRGQEARLRCSPMKGHSHVYWYRQLPEEGLKFMVYLQKENIIDESGMPKERFSAEFPKEGPSILRIQQVVRGDSAAYFCASSPIPWTGYGEQYFGPGTRLTVT.

In DNA, the CDR3 is TGTGCCTGGAAGAAGGGGGCGGTATCCAATGAGCAGTTCTTC. This sequence encodes CAWKKGAVSNEQFF. The chain is built from TRBV30 and TRBJ2-1; 7 bases match TRBD1. Germline V gene lookup returns CDR1 GTSNPN and CDR2 SVGIG (reference sequence). Trimming removed 4 bases from V and 6 bases from J; junction bases left unmatched: 9. The CDR3 extends over 14 amino acids.

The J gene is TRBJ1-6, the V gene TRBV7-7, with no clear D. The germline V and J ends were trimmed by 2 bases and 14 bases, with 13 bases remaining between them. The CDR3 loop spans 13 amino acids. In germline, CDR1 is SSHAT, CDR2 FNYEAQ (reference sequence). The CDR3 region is CASSLSQGSSLHF. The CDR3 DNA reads TGTGCCAGCAGCTTATCCCAAGGGTCTTCCCTCCACTTT.

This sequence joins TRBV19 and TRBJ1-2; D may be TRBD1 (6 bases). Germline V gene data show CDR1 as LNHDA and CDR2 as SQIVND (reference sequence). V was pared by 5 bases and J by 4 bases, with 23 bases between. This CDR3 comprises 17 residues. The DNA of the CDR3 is TGTGCCAGTAGTGTTGGAACAGGGTACCGGGTGAGCTATGGCTACACCTTC. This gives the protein CASSVGTGYRVSYGYTF.

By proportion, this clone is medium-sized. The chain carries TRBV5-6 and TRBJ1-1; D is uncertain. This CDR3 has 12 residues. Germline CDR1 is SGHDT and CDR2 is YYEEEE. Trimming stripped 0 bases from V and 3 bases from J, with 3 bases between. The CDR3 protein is CASSLVDTEAFF. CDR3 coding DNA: TGTGCCAGCAGCTTGGTGGACACTGAAGCTTTCTTT.

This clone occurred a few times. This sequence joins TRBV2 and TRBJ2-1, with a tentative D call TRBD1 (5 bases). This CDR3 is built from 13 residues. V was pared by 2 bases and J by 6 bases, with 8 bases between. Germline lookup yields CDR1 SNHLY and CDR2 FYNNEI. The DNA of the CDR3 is TGTGCCAGCAGTGAACAGGGCATCAATGAGCAGTTCTTC. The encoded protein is CASSEQGINEQFF.

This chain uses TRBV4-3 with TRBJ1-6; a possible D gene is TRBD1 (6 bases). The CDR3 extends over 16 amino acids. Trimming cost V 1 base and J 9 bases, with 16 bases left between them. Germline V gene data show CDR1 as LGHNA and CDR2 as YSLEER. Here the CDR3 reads CASSQAGRGGGSPLHF. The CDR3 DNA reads TGCGCCAGCAGCCAAGCGGGCCGAGGGGGGGGTTCACCCCTCCACTTT.

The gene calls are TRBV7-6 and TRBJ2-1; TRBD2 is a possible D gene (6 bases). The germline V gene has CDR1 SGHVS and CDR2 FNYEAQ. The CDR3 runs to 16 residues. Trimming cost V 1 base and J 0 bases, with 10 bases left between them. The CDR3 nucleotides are TGTGCCAGCAGCTTAGTTGGCGGGGCCTCCTACAATGAGCAGTTCTTC. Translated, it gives CASSLVGGASYNEQFF.

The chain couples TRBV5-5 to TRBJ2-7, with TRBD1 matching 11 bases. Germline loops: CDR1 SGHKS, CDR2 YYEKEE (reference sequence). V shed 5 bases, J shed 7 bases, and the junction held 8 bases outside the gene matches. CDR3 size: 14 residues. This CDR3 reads CASRIGQGAGEQYF. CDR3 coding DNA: TGTGCCAGCAGGATCGGACAGGGGGCAGGAGAGCAGTACTTC.

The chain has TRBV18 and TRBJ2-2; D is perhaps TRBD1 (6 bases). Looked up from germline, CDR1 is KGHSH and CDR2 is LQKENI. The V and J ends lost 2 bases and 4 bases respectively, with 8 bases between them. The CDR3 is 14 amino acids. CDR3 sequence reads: CASSPETGTGELFF. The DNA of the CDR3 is TGTGCCAGCTCACCAGAGACAGGCACCGGGGAGCTGTTTTTT.

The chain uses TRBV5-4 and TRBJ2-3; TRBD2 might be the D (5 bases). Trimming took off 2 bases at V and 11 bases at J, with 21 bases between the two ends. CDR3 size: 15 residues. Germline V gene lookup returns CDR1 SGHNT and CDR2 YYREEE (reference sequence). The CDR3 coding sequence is TGTGCCAGCAGCTTTGTGATGGACTCCCGACGGGGGCAGTATTTT. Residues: CASSFVMDSRRGQYF.

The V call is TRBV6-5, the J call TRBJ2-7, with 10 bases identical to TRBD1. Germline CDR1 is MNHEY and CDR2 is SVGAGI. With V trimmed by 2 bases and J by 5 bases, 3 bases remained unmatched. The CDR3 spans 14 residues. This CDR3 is CASSYTGTGDEQYF. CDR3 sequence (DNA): TGTGCCAGCAGTTACACTGGGACAGGGGACGAGCAGTACTTC.

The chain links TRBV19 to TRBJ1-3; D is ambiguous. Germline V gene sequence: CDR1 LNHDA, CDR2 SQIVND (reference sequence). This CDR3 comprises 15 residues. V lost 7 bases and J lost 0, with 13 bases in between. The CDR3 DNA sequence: TGTGCCAGTAACGATTCCCCGAGCTCTGGAAACACCATATATTTT. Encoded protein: CASNDSPSSGNTIYF.

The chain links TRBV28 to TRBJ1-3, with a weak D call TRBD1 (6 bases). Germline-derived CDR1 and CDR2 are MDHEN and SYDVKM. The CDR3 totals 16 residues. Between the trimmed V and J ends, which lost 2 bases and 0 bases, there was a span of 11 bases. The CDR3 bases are TGTGCCAGCAGTTTAGGGGGCATGGGCTCTGGAAACACCATATATTTT. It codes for CASSLGGMGSGNTIYF.

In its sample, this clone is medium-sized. CDR3 loop: CASSPRGLLYEQYF. The CDR3 nucleotides are TGTGCCAGCAGCCCACGGGGACTGCTATACGAGCAGTACTTC. The rearrangement links TRBV28 to TRBJ2-7; D might be TRBD2 (6 bases). The V gene's germline CDR1 is MDHEN and CDR2 SYDVKM. V dropped 6 bases and J dropped 4 bases, with 16 bases sitting between them. The CDR3 has 14 amino acids.